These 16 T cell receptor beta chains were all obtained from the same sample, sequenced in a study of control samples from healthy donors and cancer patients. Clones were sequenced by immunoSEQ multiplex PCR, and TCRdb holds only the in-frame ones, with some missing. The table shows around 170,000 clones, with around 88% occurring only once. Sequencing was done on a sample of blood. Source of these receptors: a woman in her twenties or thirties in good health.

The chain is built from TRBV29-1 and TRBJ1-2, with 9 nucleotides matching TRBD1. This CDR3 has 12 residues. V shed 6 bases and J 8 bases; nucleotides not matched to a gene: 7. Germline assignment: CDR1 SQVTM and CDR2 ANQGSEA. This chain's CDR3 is CSVQQDRGGYTF. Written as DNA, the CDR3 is TGCAGCGTACAACAGGACAGGGGCGGCTACACCTTC. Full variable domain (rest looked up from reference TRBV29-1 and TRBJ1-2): SAVISQKPSRDICQRGTSLTIQCQVDSQVTMMFWYRQQPGQSLTLIATANQGSEATYESGFVIDKFPISRPNLTFSTLTVSNMSPEDSSIYLCSVQQDRGGYTFGSGTRLTVV.

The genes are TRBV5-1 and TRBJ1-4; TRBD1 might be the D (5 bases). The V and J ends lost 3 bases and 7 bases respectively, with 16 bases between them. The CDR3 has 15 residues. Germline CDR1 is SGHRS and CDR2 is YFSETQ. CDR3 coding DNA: TGCGCCAGCAGCTCTACGACGGGGGGAGCTGAAAAACTGTTTTTT. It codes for CASSSTTGGAEKLFF.

This CDR3 is CASEEKPGCGEKLFF. The CDR3 DNA is TGTGCCAGCGAAGAAAAACCCGGGTGCGGTGAAAAACTGTTTTTT. The chain links TRBV21-1 to TRBJ1-4. TRBV21-1 is reported as a pseudogene. CDR3 length equals 15 residues.

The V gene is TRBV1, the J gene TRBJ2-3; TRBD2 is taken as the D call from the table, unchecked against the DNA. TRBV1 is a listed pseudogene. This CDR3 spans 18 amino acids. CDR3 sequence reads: CTSSPTRGTNGRWDTQYF. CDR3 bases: TGCACCAGCAGCCCCACTAGAGGAACCAATGGAAGGTGGGATACGCAGTATTTT.

CDR3 nucleotide sequence: TGTGCCAGCAGCCTAGGAGGGACAGGGTTCGGCGAGCAGTACGTC. The encoded protein is CASSLGGTGFGEQYV. The chain carries TRBV5-5 and TRBJ2-7; TRBD1 aligns across 9 bases. V was pared by 4 bases and J by 6 bases, with 11 bases of the junction left unmatched. Germline assignment: CDR1 SGHKS and CDR2 YYEKEE (reference sequence). CDR3 length: 15 residues.

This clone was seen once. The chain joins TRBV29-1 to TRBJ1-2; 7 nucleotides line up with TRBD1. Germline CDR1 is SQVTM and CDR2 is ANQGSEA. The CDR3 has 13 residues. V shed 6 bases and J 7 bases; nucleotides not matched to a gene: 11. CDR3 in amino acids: CSVTLSTGLGYTF. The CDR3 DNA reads TGCAGCGTGACCCTCTCGACAGGGCTTGGCTACACCTTC.

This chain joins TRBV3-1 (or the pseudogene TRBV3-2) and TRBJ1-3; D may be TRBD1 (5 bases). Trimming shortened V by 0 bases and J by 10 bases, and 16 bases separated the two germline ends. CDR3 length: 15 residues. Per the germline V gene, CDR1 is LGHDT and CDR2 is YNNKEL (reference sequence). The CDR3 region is CASSQDSASRGTIYF. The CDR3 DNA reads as TGTGCCAGCAGCCAAGATTCTGCGTCTCGGGGGACCATATATTTT.

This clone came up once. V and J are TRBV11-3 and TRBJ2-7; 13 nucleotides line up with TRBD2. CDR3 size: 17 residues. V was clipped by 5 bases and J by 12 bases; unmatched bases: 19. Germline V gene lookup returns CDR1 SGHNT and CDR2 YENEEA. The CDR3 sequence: CASSEPHSRTSGSSTYF. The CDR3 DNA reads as TGTGCCAGCAGCGAACCGCATTCTCGGACTAGCGGGAGTTCTACGTACTTC.

The CDR3 DNA follows: TGTGCCAGCAGTTCAAGACTAGCGGGGGGTTACAATGAGCAGTTCTTC. This translates into CASSSRLAGGYNEQFF. The chain employs TRBV27 and TRBJ2-1; TRBD2 aligns across 13 bases. J gave up 4 bases and V 4 bases, and 4 bases lay outside the gene matches. Looked up from germline, CDR1 is MNHEY and CDR2 is SMNVEV (reference sequence). This CDR3 spans 16 amino acids.

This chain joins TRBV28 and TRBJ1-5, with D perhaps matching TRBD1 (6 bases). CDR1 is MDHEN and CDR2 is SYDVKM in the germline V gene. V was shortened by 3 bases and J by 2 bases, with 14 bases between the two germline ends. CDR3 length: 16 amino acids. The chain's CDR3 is CASSFNQGIGNQPQHF. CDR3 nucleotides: TGTGCCAGCAGTTTTAATCAGGGGATAGGCAATCAGCCCCAGCATTTT.

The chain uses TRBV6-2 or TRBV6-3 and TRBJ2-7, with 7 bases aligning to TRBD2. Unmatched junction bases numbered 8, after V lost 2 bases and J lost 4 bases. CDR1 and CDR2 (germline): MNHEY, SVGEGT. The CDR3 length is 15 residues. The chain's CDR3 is CASSYEAGAGYEQYF. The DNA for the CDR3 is TGTGCCAGCAGTTACGAGGCGGGAGCGGGGTACGAGCAGTACTTC.

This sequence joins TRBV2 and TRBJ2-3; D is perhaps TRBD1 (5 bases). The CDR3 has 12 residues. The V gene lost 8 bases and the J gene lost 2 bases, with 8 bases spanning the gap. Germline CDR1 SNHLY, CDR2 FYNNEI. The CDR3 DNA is TGTGCCAGCCGACAGCTCACAGATACGCAGTATTTT. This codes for CASRQLTDTQYF.

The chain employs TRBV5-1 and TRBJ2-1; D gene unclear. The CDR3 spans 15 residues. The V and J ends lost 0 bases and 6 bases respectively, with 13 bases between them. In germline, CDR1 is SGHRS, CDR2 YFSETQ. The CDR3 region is CASSLASVGANEQFF. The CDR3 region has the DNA TGCGCCAGCAGCTTGGCCAGCGTAGGTGCCAATGAGCAGTTCTTC.

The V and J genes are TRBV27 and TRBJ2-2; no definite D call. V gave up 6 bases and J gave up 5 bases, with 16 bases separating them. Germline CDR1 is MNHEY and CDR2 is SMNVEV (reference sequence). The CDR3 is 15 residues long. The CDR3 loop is CASRQDGRVTGELFF. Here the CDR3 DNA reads TGTGCCAGCAGGCAGGACGGCAGAGTTACCGGGGAGCTGTTTTTT.

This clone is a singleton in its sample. CDR3 nucleotide sequence: TGTGCCAGCAGTTTAGGGGGGGGGCGAGCGAACACCGGGGAGCTGTTTTTT. Translated: CASSLGGGRANTGELFF. This sequence joins TRBV27 and TRBJ2-2, with TRBD2 as a possible D gene (7 bases). In germline, CDR1 is MNHEY, CDR2 SMNVEV (reference sequence). V was pared by 2 bases and J by 0 bases, with 13 bases between. The CDR3 runs to 17 residues.

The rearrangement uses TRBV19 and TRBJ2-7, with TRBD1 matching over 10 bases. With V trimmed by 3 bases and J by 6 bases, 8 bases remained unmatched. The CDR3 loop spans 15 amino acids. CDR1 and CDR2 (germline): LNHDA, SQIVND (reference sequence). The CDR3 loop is CASSINSGTGVEQYF. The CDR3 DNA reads TGTGCCAGTAGTATTAATTCTGGGACAGGGGTCGAGCAGTACTTC.